Reported below is one T cell receptor beta chain. This entry belongs to a study of blood T cell repertoires in COVID-19. Study as a whole: The cDNA or gDNA used as material had been derived from T cells, B-cell-depleted T cells, or PBMCs.

CDR3 size: 15 residues. V was shortened by 4 bases and J by 0 bases, with 13 bases between the two germline ends. Germline lookup yields CDR1 SGDLS and CDR2 YYNGEE. As handled by the study authors: Counts of nucleated cells, estimated from reference gene primer amplification, were obtained. The method was immunoSEQ multiplex PCR; TCRdb's version includes in-frame clones alone and lacks a portion of them. V, J and clone size are those of that table, while D and trimming were read from the DNA. In the table there are fewer than 150,000 clones, approximately 88% of which are singletons. Sequences were obtained from peripheral blood. The receptor comes from a human donor in a cohort sampled during active COVID-19. The chain recombines TRBV9 with TRBJ1-1; D is possibly TRBD1 (6 bases). CDR3 DNA sequence: TGTGCCAGCAGCCCCCGGGACACCCTGAACACTGAAGCTTTCTTT. It is translated as CASSPRDTLNTEAFF.